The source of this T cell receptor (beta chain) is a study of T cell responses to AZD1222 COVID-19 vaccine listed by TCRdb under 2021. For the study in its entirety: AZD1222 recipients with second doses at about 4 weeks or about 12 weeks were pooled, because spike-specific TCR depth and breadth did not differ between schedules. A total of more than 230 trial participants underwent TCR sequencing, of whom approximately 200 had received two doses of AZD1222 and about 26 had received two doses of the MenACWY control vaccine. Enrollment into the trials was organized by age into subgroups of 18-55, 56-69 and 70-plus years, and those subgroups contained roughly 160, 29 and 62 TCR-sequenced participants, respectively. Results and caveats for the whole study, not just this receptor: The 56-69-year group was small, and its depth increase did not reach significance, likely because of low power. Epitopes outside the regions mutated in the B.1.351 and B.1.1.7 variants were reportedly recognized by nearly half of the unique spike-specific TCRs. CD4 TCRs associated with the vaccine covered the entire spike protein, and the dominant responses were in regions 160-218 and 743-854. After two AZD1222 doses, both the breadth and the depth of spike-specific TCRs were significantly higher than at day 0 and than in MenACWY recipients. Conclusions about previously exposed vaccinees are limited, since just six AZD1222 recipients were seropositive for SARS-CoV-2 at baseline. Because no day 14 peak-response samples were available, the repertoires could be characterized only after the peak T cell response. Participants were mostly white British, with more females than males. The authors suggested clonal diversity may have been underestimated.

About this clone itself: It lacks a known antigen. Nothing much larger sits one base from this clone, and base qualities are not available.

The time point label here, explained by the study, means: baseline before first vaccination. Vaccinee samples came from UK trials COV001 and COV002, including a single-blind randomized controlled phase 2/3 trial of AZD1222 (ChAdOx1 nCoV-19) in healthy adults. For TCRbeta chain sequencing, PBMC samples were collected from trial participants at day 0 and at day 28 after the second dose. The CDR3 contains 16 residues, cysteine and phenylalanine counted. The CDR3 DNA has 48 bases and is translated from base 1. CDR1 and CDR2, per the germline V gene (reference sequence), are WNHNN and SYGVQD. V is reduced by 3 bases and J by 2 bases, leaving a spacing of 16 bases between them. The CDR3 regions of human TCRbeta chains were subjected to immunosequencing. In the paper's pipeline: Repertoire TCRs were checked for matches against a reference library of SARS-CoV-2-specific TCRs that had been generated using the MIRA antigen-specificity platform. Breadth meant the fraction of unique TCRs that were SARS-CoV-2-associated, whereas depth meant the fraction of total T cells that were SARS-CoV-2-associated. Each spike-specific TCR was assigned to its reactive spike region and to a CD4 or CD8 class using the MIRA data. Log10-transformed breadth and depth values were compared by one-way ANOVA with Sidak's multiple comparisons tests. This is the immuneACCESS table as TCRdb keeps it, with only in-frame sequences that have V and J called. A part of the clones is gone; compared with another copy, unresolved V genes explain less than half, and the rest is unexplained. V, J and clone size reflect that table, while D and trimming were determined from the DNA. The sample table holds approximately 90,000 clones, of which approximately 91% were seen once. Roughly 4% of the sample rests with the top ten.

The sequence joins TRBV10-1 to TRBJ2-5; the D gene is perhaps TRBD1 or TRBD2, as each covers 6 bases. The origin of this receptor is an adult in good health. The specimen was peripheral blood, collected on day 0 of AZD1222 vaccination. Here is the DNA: TGCGCCAGCAGTGAAGCATCTGGGGGGCCTCAAGAGACCCAGTACTTC. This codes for CASSEASGGPQETQYF.